The 13 T cell receptor beta chains reported below all come from one sample, sequenced in a study of CD8+CD57+ T cells in acquired aplastic anemia (dated by TCRdb to between 2018 and 2020). TCRdb records Illumina HiSeq 2000 as the sequencer. TCR beta VDJ combination and CDR3 sequence profiling used genomic DNA as the template. The public reads were run again by TCRdb, first through fastp at Q25 and then through MiXCR, and only productive beta chains were kept. For every CDR3 protein sequence, its rows merge into one entry that carries the most common genes and DNA. This sample gives under 200,000 distinct CDR3 sequences in total; around 50% of them show up just once. Jointly, the top ten make up approximately 3% of the sample. Flow cytometry had shown CD8+CD57+ cell expansion in the patients selected for sequencing. What was sequenced was sorted CD4+, CD8+, or CD8+CD57+ T cells (not recorded which) from PBMCs. The receptors derive from a human donor with aplastic anemia.

The J gene is TRBJ2-7, the V gene TRBV24-1; TRBD2 matches at 8 bases. Trimming at V came to 11 bases and at J to 7 bases, leaving 15 bases not matched to a gene. This CDR3 is built from 14 residues. Germline V lookup: CDR1 KGHDR, CDR2 SFDVKD. Here the CDR3 reads CASGRGGPANEQYF. The CDR3 DNA follows: TGTGCCAGCGGCCGGGGGGGCCCCGCCAATGAGCAGTACTTC.

The sample holds many counts of this clonotype. The V call is TRBV6-1, the J call TRBJ2-7; a weak D match, TRBD2 (5 bases). The CDR3 has 12 residues. Deletions cut 6 bases from V and 4 bases from J, with 10 bases between. Germline assignment: CDR1 MNHNS and CDR2 SASEGT. The chain's CDR3 is CASRSGLYEQYF. CDR3 sequence (DNA): TGTGCCAGCAGATCCGGACTTTACGAGCAGTACTTC.

There are many counts of this clonotype. V gene TRBV5-6 combines with J gene TRBJ2-3; maybe TRBD1 (5 bases). The CDR3 is 14 amino acids. V gave up 5 bases and J gave up 1 base, with 11 bases separating them. Germline-derived CDR1 and CDR2 are SGHDT and YYEEEE. The CDR3 DNA follows: TGTGCCAGCAGGTCTGTGACAGGCACAGATACGCAGTATTTT. Its protein is CASRSVTGTDTQYF.

This clonotype came up many times. The genes are TRBV25-1 and TRBJ2-2; the D gene is possibly TRBD2 (5 bases). The CDR3 totals 14 residues. V was shortened by 8 bases and J by 4 bases, with 14 bases between the two germline ends. The germline V gene has CDR1 MGHDK and CDR2 SYGVNS. The CDR3 bases are TGTGCCAGCGCAAAAAGCGGCAGCACCGGGGAGCTGTTTTTT. Translation gives CASAKSGSTGELFF.

This clonotype showed up just once. The chain uses TRBV5-1 and TRBJ2-7, with D unclear. There are 13 residues in the CDR3. CDR1 is SGHRS, CDR2 YFSETQ, per germline. V was clipped by 4 bases and J by 3 bases, with 11 bases between them. The DNA for the CDR3 is TGCGCCAGCAGCAATTCGGATAACTACGAGCAGTACTTC. The encoded protein is CASSNSDNYEQYF.

The rearrangement uses TRBV12-3 or TRBV12-4 and TRBJ2-7; D is unclear. V was pared by 3 bases and J by 3 bases, with 6 bases between. This CDR3 contains 12 residues. The CDR3 sequence: CASSFHLYEQYF. CDR3 coding DNA: TGTGCCAGCAGTTTCCACCTCTACGAGCAGTACTTC.

This clonotype was counted ten times or more. The rearrangement joins TRBV10-1 to TRBJ2-5, with D unresolved. The CDR3 runs 10 residues. Germline V gives CDR1 WNHNN, CDR2 SYGVQD (reference sequence). The germline V and J ends were trimmed by 4 bases and 6 bases, with 3 bases remaining between them. The CDR3 spells CASSGKTQYF. The CDR3 DNA is TGCGCCAGCAGTGGAAAGACCCAGTACTTC.

Note on this clonotype: This may come from a read error, since a much larger clone is one base off. This chain uses TRBV20-1 with TRBJ2-3; maybe TRBD1 (5 bases). Near its end, the DNA agrees better with TRBJ1-5, so the J call may be wrong. Germline CDR1 reads DFQATT; CDR2 reads SNEGSKA (reference sequence). The CDR3 runs 11 residues. CDR3 nucleotide sequence: TGCAGTGCCCGGCTAGGGGATACGCAGCATTTT. It translates to CSARLGDTQHF.

Notes on this clonotype: A junction boundary mismatches the germline segment, possibly from a read error. The V gene is TRBV29-1, the J gene TRBJ1-2, with 8 bases that match TRBD1. This CDR3 contains 13 residues. The V gene's germline CDR1 is SQVTM and CDR2 ANQGSEA. CDR3 nucleotides: TGCAGCGTCGAAGGGACAGGAATATATGGCTACACCTTC. It encodes CSVEGTGIYGYTF.

The chain is built from TRBV24-1 and TRBJ2-1; 11 bases align to TRBD2. This CDR3 has 17 residues. Germline values: CDR1 KGHDR, CDR2 SFDVKD. J gave up 6 bases and V 6 bases, and 12 bases lay outside the gene matches. CDR3 DNA sequence: TGTGCCACCAGTCCTACTACGGGACTAGCGGATATCAATGAGCAGTTCTTC. Translation: CATSPTTGLADINEQFF.

This clonotype appeared many times. The chain is built from TRBV15 and TRBJ2-5; D uncertain. This CDR3 spans 12 amino acids. V shed 0 bases and J shed 4 bases, with 3 bases lying between them. Germline V gene lookup returns CDR1 LNHNV and CDR2 YYDKDF (reference sequence). CDR3 amino acids: CATSRDRETQYF. The CDR3 coding sequence is TGTGCCACCAGCAGAGATAGAGAGACCCAGTACTTC.

This clonotype appeared many times. The J gene is TRBJ2-7, the V gene TRBV5-5; a weak D match, TRBD2 (6 bases). The CDR3 has 15 residues. The ends were cut back, 0 bases at V and 0 bases at J, with 10 bases in the middle. Germline CDR1 reads SGHKS; CDR2 reads YYEKEE (reference sequence). The CDR3 region is CASSLAPGDSYEQYF. DNA of the CDR3: TGTGCCAGCAGCTTGGCTCCGGGAGACTCCTACGAGCAGTACTTC.

Many counts were recorded for this clonotype. This chain joins TRBV19 and TRBJ1-1; D gene uncertain. Germline loops: CDR1 LNHDA, CDR2 SQIVND (reference sequence). V was shortened by 9 bases and J by 0 bases, with 8 bases between the two germline ends. The length of the CDR3 is 12 residues. DNA of the CDR3: TGTGCCAGCTCCGGGTTGAACACTGAAGCTTTCTTT. Its translation is CASSGLNTEAFF.